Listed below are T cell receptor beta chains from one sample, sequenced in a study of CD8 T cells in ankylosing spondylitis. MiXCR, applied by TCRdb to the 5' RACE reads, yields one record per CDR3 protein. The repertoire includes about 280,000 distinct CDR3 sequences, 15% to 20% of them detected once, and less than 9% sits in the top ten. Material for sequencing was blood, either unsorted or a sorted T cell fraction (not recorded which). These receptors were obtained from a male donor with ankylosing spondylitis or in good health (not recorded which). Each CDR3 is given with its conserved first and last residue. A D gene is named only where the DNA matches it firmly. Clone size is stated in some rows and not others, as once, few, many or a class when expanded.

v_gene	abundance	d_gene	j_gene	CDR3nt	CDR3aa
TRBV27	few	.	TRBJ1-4	TGTGCCAGCAGTCCTTGGACAGAAAGTAGGCCAACTAATGAAAAACTGTTTTTT	CASSPWTESRPTNEKLFF
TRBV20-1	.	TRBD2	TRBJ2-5	TGCAGTGCTTTGACTAGCGGGAGGGCCAGCGAGACCCAGTACTTC	CSALTSGRASETQYF
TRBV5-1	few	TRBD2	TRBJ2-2	TGCGCCAGCAGCTTCCGACAGTTGACTAGCGGGAACACCGGGGAGCTGTTTTTT	CASSFRQLTSGNTGELFF
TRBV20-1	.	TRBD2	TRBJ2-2	TGCAGTGCTGTGACTAGCACGAACACCGGGGAGCTGTTTTTT	CSAVTSTNTGELFF
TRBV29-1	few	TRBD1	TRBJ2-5	TGCAGCCTCTGGGGGGGACAGGGGGAGACGGAGACCCAGTACTTC	CSLWGGQGETETQYF
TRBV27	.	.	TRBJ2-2	TGTGCCAGCAGTACTTCACTGGGGACGAACACCGGGGAGCTGTTTTTT	CASSTSLGTNTGELFF
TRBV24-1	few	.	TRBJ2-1	TGTGCCACCTCCGCGGATGGGTACTACAATGAGCAGTTCTTC	CATSADGYYNEQFF
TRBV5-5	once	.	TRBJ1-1	TGTGCCAGTAGCCCACTGGGGGGAGACACTGAAGCTTTCTTT	CASSPLGGDTEAFF
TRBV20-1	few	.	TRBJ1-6	TGCAGTGCTAGCCCACCCGGGGGATATTCACCCCTCCACTTT	CSASPPGGYSPLHF
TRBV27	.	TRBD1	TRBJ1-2	TGTGCCAGCAGTAACACCGGGACAGGCCCTTTTCAGAACTATGGCTACACCTTC	CASSNTGTGPFQNYGYTF
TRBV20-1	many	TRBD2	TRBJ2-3	TGCAGTGCTAGAAATCCCAGCGGGAATACGCAGTATTTT	CSARNPSGNTQYF
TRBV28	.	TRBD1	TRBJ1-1	TGTGCCAGCAGCATGGGACAGAGGGGGGCTGAAGCTTTCTTT	CASSMGQRGAEAFF
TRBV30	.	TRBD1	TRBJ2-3	TGTGCCTGGAGACACGGGACAGGCACAGATACGCAGTATTTT	CAWRHGTGTDTQYF
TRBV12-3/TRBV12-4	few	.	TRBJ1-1	TGTGCCAGCAGTGCAGGGCGTCTAGCTTTCTTT	CASSAGRLAFF
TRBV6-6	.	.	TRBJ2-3	TGTGCCAGCAGTCTCCGGGCCGGGGAAACGCAGTATTTT	CASSLRAGETQYF
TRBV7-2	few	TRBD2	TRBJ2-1	TGTGCCAGCAGCTTAGTGGACGCGGGGGGGCAGTTCTTC	CASSLVDAGGQFF
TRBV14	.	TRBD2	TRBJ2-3	TGTGCCAGCAGCCAGAGCGGGGGGGCATCAGATACGCAGTATTTT	CASSQSGGASDTQYF
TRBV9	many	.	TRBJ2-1	TGTGCCAGCAGCCCCTCGTACAATGAGCAGTTCTTC	CASSPSYNEQFF
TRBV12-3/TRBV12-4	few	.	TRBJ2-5	TGTGCCAGCAGTCACCAGAGGTACCAAGAGACCCAGTACTTC	CASSHQRYQETQYF
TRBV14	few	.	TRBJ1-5	TGTGCCAGCAGCTTTAATGCCAATCAGCCCCAGCATTTT	CASSFNANQPQHF
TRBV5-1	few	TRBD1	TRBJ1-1	TGCGCCAGCAGCTCGGACAGGGGGCTCACTGAAGCTTTCTTT	CASSSDRGLTEAFF
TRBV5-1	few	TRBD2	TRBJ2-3	TGCGCCAGCAGCGGGGGACTAGCGGGACCAGATACGCAGTATTTT	CASSGGLAGPDTQYF
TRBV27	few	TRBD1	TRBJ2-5	TGTGCCAGCAGTTCGACAGGGTGGCAAGAGACCCAGTACTTC	CASSSTGWQETQYF
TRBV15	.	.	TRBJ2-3	TGTGCCGCCAGCAGATGGCCTAGCACAGATACGCAGTATTTT	CAASRWPSTDTQYF
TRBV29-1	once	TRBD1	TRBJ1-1	TGCAGCGCCGGGGACAGGGGGGTGAGGACTGAAGCTTTCTTT	CSAGDRGVRTEAFF
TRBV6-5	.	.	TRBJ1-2	TGTGCCAGCAGTTACTCGAGAAGTGGGGGAGCTAACTATGGCTACACCTTC	CASSYSRSGGANYGYTF
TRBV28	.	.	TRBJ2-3	TGTGCCTCCAGCGGCGGACGCACAGATACGCAGTATTTT	CASSGGRTDTQYF
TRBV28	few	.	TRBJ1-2	TGTGCCAGCAGTTTGATTAGGCGGGCGAACGCTAACTATGGCTACACCTTC	CASSLIRRANANYGYTF
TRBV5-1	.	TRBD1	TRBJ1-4	TGCGCCAGCAGCCCCGGGACAGGGAATACGAATGAAAAACTGTTTTTT	CASSPGTGNTNEKLFF
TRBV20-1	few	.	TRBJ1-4	TGCAGTGCTAGAGAAACAGGAGAGGGACTGGCGGAAAAACTGTTTTTT	CSARETGEGLAEKLFF
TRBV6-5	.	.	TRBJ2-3	TGTGCCAGCAGTTACGGACCCCGGGTCGATACGCAGTATTTT	CASSYGPRVDTQYF
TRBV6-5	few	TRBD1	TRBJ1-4	TGTGCCAGCAGTTACCAGTCGGGGACAGGGAGGAATGAAAAACTGTTTTTT	CASSYQSGTGRNEKLFF
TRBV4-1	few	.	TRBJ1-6	TGCGCCAGCAGCCAAGTATTTTCACCCCTCCACTTT	CASSQVFSPLHF
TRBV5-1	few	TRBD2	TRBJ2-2	TGCGCCAGCAGCCCCTTTGGAGCGGGAGAGACCGGGGAGCTGTTTTTT	CASSPFGAGETGELFF
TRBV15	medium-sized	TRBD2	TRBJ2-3	TGTGCCACCAGCAGAGTGACTAGCGGGGGCGTAGATACGCAGTATTTT	CATSRVTSGGVDTQYF
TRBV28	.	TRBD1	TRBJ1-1	TGTGCCAGCAGTTTGGGCGGGACAGGGGGGCGAGCTTTCTTT	CASSLGGTGGRAFF
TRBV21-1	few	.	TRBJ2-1	TGTGCCAGCAATTTAACCCGGGGCCGTTGGTGCTCCTACAATGAGCAGTTCTTC	CASNLTRGRWCSYNEQFF
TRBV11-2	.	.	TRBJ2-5	TGTGCCAGCAGCTTAGGTCTCCCTCAGTACTTC	CASSLGLPQYF
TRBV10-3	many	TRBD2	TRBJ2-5	TGTGCCATCAGTGAGGGACTAGCGGGGGACGAGACCCAGTACTTC	CAISEGLAGDETQYF
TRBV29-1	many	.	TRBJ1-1	TGCAGCGTTGAGATGGACACCTTGAACACTGAAGCTTTCTTT	CSVEMDTLNTEAFF
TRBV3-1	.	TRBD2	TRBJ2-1	TGTGCCAGCAGCCAAGGTCTAGCGGGGGTAGGGAATGAGCAGTTCTTC	CASSQGLAGVGNEQFF
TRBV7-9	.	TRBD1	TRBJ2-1	TGTGCCAGCAGCTTATTTGGGACAGGGCTTCGCAATGAGCAGTTCTTC	CASSLFGTGLRNEQFF
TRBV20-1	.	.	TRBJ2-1	TGCAGTGCTGCCGGAAGGGGTCATGAGCAGTTCTTC	CSAAGRGHEQFF
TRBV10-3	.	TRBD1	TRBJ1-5	TGTGCCATCAGCGGACAGGGGGATCAGCCCCAGCATTTT	CAISGQGDQPQHF
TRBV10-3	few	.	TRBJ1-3	TGTGCCATCGGGGGACTTAGCTCTGGAAACACCATATATTTT	CAIGGLSSGNTIYF
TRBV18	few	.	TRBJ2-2	TGTGCCAGCTCACTTCAGGACACCGGGGAGCTGTTTTTT	CASSLQDTGELFF